One and the same sample provided the 26 T cell receptor beta chains below, sequenced in a study of shared T cell receptors in the human thymus. Only in-frame clones appear in the TCRdb table, and some are missing; sequencing was by immunoSEQ multiplex PCR. The sample records about 730,000 clones, approximately 83% being singletons. These data also featured in a second study, about human thymus T cells.

Sequenced sample: thymocytes. The receptors derive from a girl under three years old with a congenital heart defect.

The DNA of the CDR3 is TGTGCCAGCAGGGGGGCGGGCACTGAAGCTTTCTTT. Amino acid sequence: CASRGAGTEAFF. This chain connects TRBV27 to TRBJ1-1; TRBD1 might be the D (6 bases). Germline CDR1 reads MNHEY; CDR2 reads SMNVEV (reference sequence). There are 12 residues in the CDR3. V shed 6 bases and J shed 4 bases, with 9 bases lying between them.

This clone occurred a few times. The chain employs TRBV4-1 and TRBJ1-4; tentative D call: TRBD1 (6 bases). Trimming left V 0 bases short and J 7 bases short, with 15 bases between. There are 16 residues in the CDR3. The germline V gene encodes CDR1 MGHRA and CDR2 YSYEKL. As DNA, the CDR3 is TGCGCCAGCAGCCAAGATAAACAGGGTGCGCGTGAAAAACTGTTTTTT. Residues: CASSQDKQGAREKLFF.

This clone was seen only once. V gene TRBV9 combines with J gene TRBJ1-6, with TRBD1 as a possible D gene (5 bases). The CDR3 loop spans 14 amino acids. Trimming shortened V by 3 bases and J by 7 bases, and 11 bases separated the two germline ends. Per the germline V gene, CDR1 is SGDLS and CDR2 is YYNGEE. CDR3 coding DNA: TGTGCCAGCAGCGCCGCACAGGAAAATTCACCCCTCCACTTT. Translating it yields CASSAAQENSPLHF. Together with reference TRBV9 and TRBJ1-6, the CDR3 gives the full variable domain: DSGVTQTPKHLITATGQRVTLRCSPRSGDLSVYWYQQSLDQGLQFLIQYYNGEERAKGNILERFSAQQFPDLHSELNLSSLELGDSALYFCASSAAQENSPLHFGNGTRLTVT.

The chain joins TRBV5-1 to TRBJ1-3, with D unclear. The CDR3 is made up of 16 amino acids. The V gene lost 1 base and the J gene lost 0 bases, with 11 bases spanning the gap. The germline V gene has CDR1 SGHRS and CDR2 YFSETQ. CDR3 sequence reads: CASSLLSDPSGNTIYF. CDR3 in DNA: TGCGCCAGCAGCTTGCTTAGCGACCCCTCTGGAAACACCATATATTTT.

The chain has TRBV6-4 and TRBJ2-7; the D gene is possibly TRBD1 (5 bases). Trimming took off 5 bases at V and 2 bases at J, with 10 bases between the two ends. This CDR3 spans 13 amino acids. CDR1 is MRHNA and CDR2 is SNTAGT in the germline V gene. The CDR3 nucleotides are TGTGCCAGCAGTCCCGACAGTACCTACGAGCAGTACTTC. Amino acids: CASSPDSTYEQYF.

The rearrangement uses TRBV4-1 and TRBJ1-2; TRBD1 matches 10 bases. The V gene's germline CDR1 is MGHRA and CDR2 YSYEKL. Unmatched junction bases numbered 8, after V lost 3 bases and J lost 4 bases. The CDR3 spans 16 residues. CDR3 coding DNA: TGCGCCAGCAGCCAGAAACCTCGGGACAGGGGCTATGGCTACACCTTC. This sequence encodes CASSQKPRDRGYGYTF.

The sample holds a few counts of this clone. This sequence joins TRBV5-1 and TRBJ2-7; 12 positions agree with TRBD1. V shed 4 bases and J 3 bases; nucleotides not matched to a gene: 8. The V gene's germline CDR1 is SGHRS and CDR2 YFSETQ. The CDR3 totals 16 residues. The CDR3 nucleotides read TGCGCCAGCAGCGGACCGGGACAGGGGGCTCACTACGAGCAGTACTTC. Translation: CASSGPGQGAHYEQYF.

V usage is TRBV7-6 and J usage is TRBJ1-1; the D gene is possibly TRBD1 (6 bases). The germline gives CDR1 SGHVS, CDR2 FNYEAQ. V lost 0 bases to trimming and J lost 5 bases, with 19 bases between them. The CDR3 covers 17 residues. The CDR3 reads CASSLAEGTPTRTEAFF. DNA of the CDR3: TGTGCCAGCAGCTTAGCTGAGGGGACACCAACCCGAACTGAAGCTTTCTTT.

The chain couples TRBV9 to TRBJ1-2; D is possibly TRBD1 (5 bases). The germline V gene encodes CDR1 SGDLS and CDR2 YYNGEE. This CDR3 is 16 amino acids long. V was cut by 5 bases and J by 3 bases, with 20 bases left in between. The CDR3 region has the DNA TGTGCCAGCAGAGGAGGCGGGGGGAGGTGGTACTATGGCTACACCTTC. Translating it yields CASRGGGGRWYYGYTF.

The V gene is TRBV6-1, the J gene TRBJ1-4, with TRBD1 identical over 7 bases. Trimming took 6 bases from V and 7 from J; bases not matched to a gene: 8. Germline-derived CDR1 and CDR2 are MNHNS and SASEGT. The CDR3 sequence is 14 residues long. The CDR3 is CASRHRGRFEKLFF. The CDR3 nucleotides are TGTGCCAGCAGACACAGGGGCCGGTTTGAAAAACTGTTTTTT.

The chain combines TRBV4-1 with TRBJ2-5; TRBD2 matches 7 bases. The ends lost 0 bases at V and 0 bases at J; junction bases unmatched: 10. This CDR3 region has 18 residues. Germline V lookup: CDR1 MGHRA, CDR2 YSYEKL. In DNA form, the CDR3 reads TGCGCCAGCAGCCAAGAAATGGCGGGAGCGACGTACCAAGAGACCCAGTACTTC. The encoded protein is CASSQEMAGATYQETQYF.

A few counts support this clone. The rearrangement uses TRBV19 and TRBJ1-2; no clear D gene. The CDR3 is 11 residues long. Germline CDR1 is LNHDA and CDR2 is SQIVND (reference sequence). The germline V and J ends were trimmed by 4 bases and 7 bases, with 7 bases remaining between them. CDR3 DNA sequence: TGTGCCAGTAGTAAGCCCGGTGGCTACACCTTC. It yields the protein CASSKPGGYTF.

The V and J genes are TRBV7-9 and TRBJ2-3; unclear D gene. The length of the CDR3 is 12 residues. Between the trimmed V and J ends, which lost 5 bases and 4 bases, there was a span of 7 bases. Germline CDR1 reads SEHNR; CDR2 reads FQNEAQ (reference sequence). The CDR3 loop is CASSPYSDTQYF. Here the CDR3 DNA reads TGTGCCAGCAGCCCCTACTCAGATACGCAGTATTTT.

A remark on this clone: In the same sample, other DNA sequences code for this CDR3. J is TRBJ2-7 and V is TRBV7-6, with D possibly matching TRBD1 (5 bases). CDR1 is SGHVS, CDR2 FNYEAQ, per germline. The CDR3 extends over 12 amino acids. V shed 5 bases and J shed 3 bases, with 8 bases lying between them. In DNA form, the CDR3 reads TGTGCCAGCAGCCAGGGCGTCTACGAGCAGTACTTC. Protein: CASSQGVYEQYF.

The CDR3 reads CASSFGLAGGSGEQYF. The CDR3 DNA follows: TGTGCCAGCAGCTTTGGGCTGGCGGGGGGATCGGGGGAGCAGTACTTC. The V gene is TRBV13, the J gene TRBJ2-7; 8 bases agree with TRBD2. CDR1 and CDR2 from the germline V gene are PRHDT and FYEKMQ (reference sequence). V dropped 3 bases and J dropped 7; count of bases not matched to a gene: 14. There are 16 residues in the CDR3. The whole variable domain, remainder taken from reference TRBV13 and TRBJ2-7, is AAGVIQSPRHLIKEKRETATLKCYPIPRHDTVYWYQQGPGQDPQFLISFYEKMQSDKGSIPDRFSAQQFSDYHSELNMSSLELGDSALYFCASSFGLAGGSGEQYFGPGTRLTVT.

The rearrangement joins TRBV6-4 to TRBJ2-1; a possible D gene is TRBD2 (6 bases). V lost 2 bases and J lost 8, with 16 bases in between. In germline, CDR1 is MRHNA, CDR2 SNTAGT. The CDR3 is made up of 15 amino acids. CDR3 in DNA: TGTGCCAGCAGTGACGTGGAGGGGCCGACGCATGAGCAGTTCTTC. Its protein product is CASSDVEGPTHEQFF.

J is TRBJ2-5 and V is TRBV6-4, with TRBD2 as a possible D gene (7 bases). The CDR3 length is 16 residues. Germline V gives CDR1 MRHNA, CDR2 SNTAGT. V lost 7 bases and J 4 bases, leaving 22 bases between the germline ends. CDR3 protein: CASNRPNTGRAETQYF. Here the CDR3 DNA reads TGTGCCAGCAACCGCCCTAACACAGGGAGGGCAGAGACCCAGTACTTC.

This clone has a handful of counts. The chain couples TRBV19 to TRBJ2-7; tentative D call: TRBD1 (5 bases). The germline CDR1 and CDR2 sequences are LNHDA and SQIVND (reference sequence). There are 13 residues in the CDR3. Trimming pared 6 bases from V and 1 base from J, leaving 10 bases between. In DNA form, the CDR3 reads TGTGCCAGTAGCAGGGTGGATTCCTACGAGCAGTACTTC. Translating gives CASSRVDSYEQYF.

The rearrangement links TRBV9 to TRBJ2-7, with D maybe TRBD2 (6 bases). CDR3 length: 13 amino acids. V lost 4 bases, J lost 3 bases, and 11 bases lay in between. The germline gives CDR1 SGDLS, CDR2 YYNGEE. CDR3 coding DNA: TGTGCCAGCAGCCCTCGGGGGAGCTACGAGCAGTACTTC. It encodes CASSPRGSYEQYF.

The chain combines TRBV27 with TRBJ2-3; D may be TRBD1 (6 bases). The CDR3 consists of 18 residues. V dropped 3 bases and J dropped 2 bases, with 21 bases sitting between them. From germline, CDR1 is MNHEY and CDR2 SMNVEV (reference sequence). Written as DNA, the CDR3 is TGTGCCAGCAGTTTTTTAGGGGGTAATCATTCCGACACAGATACGCAGTATTTT. Its translation: CASSFLGGNHSDTDTQYF.

The gene calls are TRBV19 and TRBJ2-7; maybe TRBD1 (6 bases). The germline V and J ends were trimmed by 3 bases and 6 bases, with 15 bases remaining between them. The CDR3 has 14 amino acids. The V gene's germline CDR1 is LNHDA and CDR2 SQIVND (reference sequence). CDR3 in DNA: TGTGCCAGTAGTATCGGACAGCCGCTCGGCGAGCAGTACTTC. The encoded protein is CASSIGQPLGEQYF.

In this sample, this clone turned up once. The chain links TRBV28 to TRBJ1-4, with TRBD1 matching over 9 bases. Germline assignment: CDR1 MDHEN and CDR2 SYDVKM. The J segment lost 5 bases and the V segment lost 3 bases, leaving 13 bases of the junction unmatched. The CDR3 spans 18 residues. The CDR3 nucleotides read TGTGCCAGCAGTTTCCTGGACAGGGGTAACGGGGTAAATGAAAAACTGTTTTTT. It yields the protein CASSFLDRGNGVNEKLFF.

The chain carries TRBV10-1 and TRBJ1-2; D not certain. V lost 0 bases and J lost 1, with 12 bases in between. Looked up from germline, CDR1 is WNHNN and CDR2 is SYGVQD (reference sequence). This CDR3 has 16 amino acids. CDR3 region: CASSESHMAVNYGYTF. The CDR3 DNA follows: TGCGCCAGCAGTGAGTCCCACATGGCGGTTAACTATGGCTACACCTTC.

The V and J genes are TRBV9 and TRBJ2-1, with a weak D call TRBD2 (6 bases). The germline V gene has CDR1 SGDLS and CDR2 YYNGEE. Trimming took off 0 bases at V and 5 bases at J, with 21 bases between the two ends. The CDR3 covers 18 residues. The CDR3 nucleotides read TGTGCCAGCAGCGTAGACCTAGGGACTCCGATTGTGAACAATGAGCAGTTCTTC. Protein sequence: CASSVDLGTPIVNNEQFF.

The chain links TRBV7-2 to TRBJ2-5; TRBD2 matches at 13 bases. V shed 5 bases and J 7 bases; nucleotides not matched to a gene: 13. CDR3 length: 17 amino acids. Per the germline V gene, CDR1 is SGHTA and CDR2 is FQGNSA. CDR3 sequence reads: CASSRRTSGGVGVTQYF. The CDR3 nucleotides read TGTGCCAGCAGCAGACGAACTAGCGGGGGGGTCGGGGTGACCCAGTACTTC.

This chain links TRBV19 with TRBJ1-1; D gene unclear. The V end was cut by 5 bases, the J end by 0 bases, with 13 bases between. Germline lookup yields CDR1 LNHDA and CDR2 SQIVND (reference sequence). This CDR3 has 15 residues. The CDR3 DNA sequence: TGTGCCAGTAGTCCCCGATTTCAGATGAACACTGAAGCTTTCTTT. Amino acids: CASSPRFQMNTEAFF.